This T cell receptor beta chain was sequenced for a study of shared clonotypes between healthy human individuals. Across the whole study: The study enrolled a couple of women and three men aged 18 to 49. CD4 naive and memory got three plates each, CD8 naive two, CD8 memory one.

Study-level results: At large depth, rarefaction still showed sorted-subset sequencing to be incomplete. In contrast to clonotypes shared by all four donors, non-shared clonotypes had lower generation probabilities.

CDR3 length: 17 residues. Germline values: CDR1 MNHEY, CDR2 SMNVEV (reference sequence). V was pared by 5 bases and J by 0 bases, with 17 bases between. A word on this clone: Its antigen is as yet unknown.

Generated by immunoSEQ multiplex PCR, the TCRdb table keeps only in-frame clones and is missing some. The repertoire holds under 550,000 clones, with 96% as singletons. This sequence originates from a woman in her twenties or thirties in good health. The sequenced material came from naive CD4+ T cells sorted from blood. As to subset: CD45RA+ positively selected. The chain joins TRBV27 to TRBJ1-3, with D possibly being TRBD1 (5 bases). CDR3 loop: CASSPTGTASSGNTIYF. For the CDR3, the DNA is TGTGCCAGCAGTCCCACCGGGACGGCGAGCTCTGGAAACACCATATATTTT.